This T cell receptor beta chain was profiled in a study of shared clonotypes between healthy human individuals. Study at large: Donors had three CD4 naive, three CD4 memory, two CD8 naive and one CD8 memory plate apiece. Study outcomes and limitations: Several donors shared approximately 5% of their naive CD4 clonotypes. Even with large depth, rarefaction showed that sorted-subset sequencing was incomplete.

A CD45RA+ naive subset and a CD45RA-negative memory subset were split from CD4+ cells. Points on this clone: What it binds is not known.

TCRdb's table, derived via immunoSEQ multiplex PCR, lists solely in-frame clones and lacks some. Of around 2.5 million clones in the sample, roughly 93% were seen once. Germline assignment: CDR1 GTSNPN and CDR2 SVGIG (reference sequence). The length of the CDR3 is 12 residues. Sequencing was performed on naive CD4+ T cells from PBMCs. Subset here: CD45RA+ positively selected. This clonotype originated in a man aged 18-30 years in good health. Some clones in this sample may be carry-over from other donors' samples. This chain joins TRBV30 and TRBJ1-1; 7 bases map to TRBD1. CDR3 in DNA: TGTTCGACCGGACAGGTGAACACTGAAGCTTTCTTT. It is translated as CSTGQVNTEAFF.